Given below is one T cell receptor beta chain in context. Its antigen is unidentified. The data belong to a study of T cells in localized non-small cell lung cancer. Findings of the study overall: A single tumor region was sequenced, leaving heterogeneity possible. In the blood, greater T cell density corresponded to longer overall survival. Among the top 100 tumor clones, a median around 62 appeared in adjacent lung. Uninvolved adjacent lung showed peak T cell clonality, exceeding tumor.

TCRdb keeps only in-frame clones here, not all; method: immunoSEQ multiplex PCR. This repertoire shows about 22,000 clones, 80% to 90% found once; its top ten account for over 20%. This receptor was taken from a man aged 35-69 years with stage II squamous cell lung carcinoma. This specimen was PBMCs, taken before any cancer treatment.

CDR3 nucleotides: TGCGCCAGCAGCTGGGACAGGCCATACAATCAGCCCCAGCATTTT. Its translation is CASSWDRPYNQPQHF. This chain joins TRBV5-1 and TRBJ1-5; TRBD1 matches 8 bases. V shed 3 bases and J 3 bases; nucleotides not matched to a gene: 5. Germline CDR1 SGHRS, CDR2 YFSETQ. The CDR3 is 15 amino acids.